These 9 T cell receptor beta chains share one sample of origin, sequenced in a study of early T cells in non-severe SARS-CoV-2 infection. TCRdb reprocessed the 5' RACE reads via MiXCR and lists one record per CDR3 protein. The sample holds more than 75,000 distinct CDR3 sequences, 12% to 15% seen once. The sequenced sample consisted of whole blood. The receptors shown here come from an adult who was a healthcare worker with PCR-confirmed SARS-CoV-2 infection or an uninfected control (not recorded which).

Only a few counts were recorded for this clonotype. The CDR3 region has the DNA TGTGCCAGCAGCTTAGGCAGGGCCTACGAGCAGTACTTC. It specifies CASSLGRAYEQYF. V is TRBV11-1 and J is TRBJ2-7; possibly TRBD1 for D (5 bases). With 1 base removed from V and 2 bases from J, the gap between germline ends came to 6 bases. Germline loops: CDR1 SGHAT, CDR2 FQDESV (reference sequence). CDR3 length: 13 residues.

This clonotype was picked up a small number of times. This chain connects TRBV29-1 to TRBJ2-5, with D maybe TRBD1 (5 bases). CDR3 length: 14 residues. The V end lost 5 bases, the J end lost 5 bases, and 18 bases lay between the germline ends. The germline CDR1 and CDR2 sequences are SQVTM and ANQGSEA. CDR3 amino acids: CSVRTLQVGETQYF. The CDR3 DNA follows: TGCAGCGTTCGAACCTTACAGGTGGGGGAGACCCAGTACTTC.

There are a few counts of this clonotype. This chain's CDR3 is CASSLNQERGYEQYF. The DNA of the CDR3 is TGTGCCAGCAGCCTAAACCAGGAGCGGGGCTACGAGCAGTACTTC. The chain carries TRBV27 and TRBJ2-7; TRBD2 matches at 7 bases. The germline V gene has CDR1 MNHEY and CDR2 SMNVEV (reference sequence). CDR3 length: 15 residues. V dropped 6 bases and J dropped 3; count of bases not matched to a gene: 11.

CDR3 bases: TGTGCCAGCAGTTCAGACTATAATTCACCCCTCCACTTT. Translating it yields CASSSDYNSPLHF. This chain links TRBV27 with TRBJ1-6; no clear D. The CDR3 loop spans 13 amino acids. Germline V gene sequence: CDR1 MNHEY, CDR2 SMNVEV (reference sequence). V was pared by 4 bases and J by 3 bases, with 4 bases between.

This chain connects TRBV11-2 to TRBJ2-7; 7 nucleotides match TRBD2. This CDR3 has 15 amino acids. Trimming at V came to 0 bases and at J to 4 bases, leaving 6 bases not matched to a gene. From germline, CDR1 is SGHAT and CDR2 FQNNGV. The CDR3 protein is CASSLESLAAYEQYF. The CDR3, as DNA: TGTGCCAGCAGCTTAGAGTCCCTAGCGGCTTACGAGCAGTACTTC.

This chain connects TRBV20-1 to TRBJ2-7; 10 bases match TRBD2. Germline-derived CDR1 and CDR2 are DFQATT and SNEGSKA (reference sequence). CDR3 length: 13 amino acids. V shed 2 bases and J 6 bases; nucleotides not matched to a gene: 4. CDR3 in amino acids: CSARHPSGGEQYF. The CDR3 DNA is TGCAGTGCTAGACACCCTAGCGGGGGCGAGCAGTACTTC.

This clonotype showed up just a few times. This chain joins TRBV25-1 and TRBJ2-3; D possibly corresponds to TRBD1 (6 bases). The germline CDR1 and CDR2 sequences are MGHDK and SYGVNS. Trimming cost V 6 bases and J 1 base, with 8 bases left between them. CDR3 size: 13 residues. The CDR3 DNA follows: TGTGCCAGCAGGGACAGTGGCACAGATACGCAGTATTTT. It codes for CASRDSGTDTQYF. Together with reference TRBV25-1 and TRBJ2-3, the CDR3 gives the full variable domain: EADIYQTPRYLVIGTGKKITLECSQTMGHDKMYWYQQDPGMELHLIHYSYGVNSTEKGDLSSESTVSRIRTEHFPLTLESARPSHTSQYLCASRDSGTDTQYFGPGTRLTVL.

This clonotype turned up a few times. V is TRBV19 and J is TRBJ2-5; 7 bases map to TRBD1. The CDR3 length is 14 residues. V shed 4 bases and J 1 base; nucleotides not matched to a gene: 3. Germline V gene sequence: CDR1 LNHDA, CDR2 SQIVND (reference sequence). DNA for the CDR3: TGTGCCAGTAGTAAGGGACAGACCCAAGAGACCCAGTACTTC. Translating gives CASSKGQTQETQYF.

This clonotype came up a few times. The chain recombines TRBV28 with TRBJ2-1; 8 bases align to TRBD1. Trimming removed 6 bases from V and 0 bases from J; junction bases left unmatched: 7. The CDR3 runs 16 residues. Germline-derived CDR1 and CDR2 are MDHEN and SYDVKM. Here the CDR3 reads CASSSGQGRSYNEQFF. Written as DNA, the CDR3 is TGTGCCAGCAGCTCCGGACAGGGCCGCTCCTACAATGAGCAGTTCTTC.